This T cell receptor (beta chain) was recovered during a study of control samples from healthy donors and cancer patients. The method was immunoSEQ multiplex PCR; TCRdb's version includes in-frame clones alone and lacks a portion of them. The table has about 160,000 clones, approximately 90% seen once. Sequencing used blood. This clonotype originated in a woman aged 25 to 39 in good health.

This CDR3 is CATSDQRQTQETQYF. In nucleotides, the CDR3 is TGTGCCACCAGTGATCAAAGACAGACCCAAGAGACCCAGTACTTC. The V call is TRBV24-1, the J call TRBJ2-5; TRBD1 is a possible D gene (5 bases). V lost 3 bases and J lost 1, with 11 bases in between. The CDR3 has 15 amino acids. CDR1 is KGHDR and CDR2 is SFDVKD in the germline V gene.